Presented here are 9 T cell receptor beta chains from one specimen sequenced in a study of regulatory T cells in long-lasting Graves disease. To make TCR beta libraries, researchers used iRepertoire HTBI primers and Arm-PCR of CDR3 regions. TCRdb reprocessed the multiplex PCR reads via MiXCR and lists one record per CDR3 protein. The profile shows 500,000 to 700,000 distinct CDR3 sequences, around 15% of them singletons. As to time point: newly diagnosed GD, antithyroid drugs for less than 3 months. Generation of the TCR library employed RNA extracted from PBMCs. The same sample was also used in a study of T cells in Graves' hyperthyroidism and ophthalmopathy.

Sequenced here: peripheral blood mononuclear cells (PBMCs), sampled at new diagnosis, from a patient treated with antithyroid drugs. The receptors here all came from a woman aged 30 to 39 with Graves disease.

This clonotype was counted once. The chain is built from TRBV28 and TRBJ2-5; no reliable D call. V was cut by 6 bases and J by 7 bases, with 15 bases left in between. The CDR3 is made up of 13 amino acids. In germline, CDR1 is MDHEN, CDR2 SYDVKM. CDR3 DNA: TGTGCCAGCAGCGATCTTAAACCAGCGACCCAGTACTTC. Translating it yields CASSDLKPATQYF.

V and J are TRBV19 and TRBJ1-4; tentatively, D is TRBD1 (6 bases). CDR1 is LNHDA, CDR2 SQIVND, per germline (reference sequence). The CDR3 length is 16 residues. Trimming stripped 7 bases from V and 3 bases from J, with 18 bases between. The CDR3 DNA is TGTGCCAGTAAAAGATGGGGGCGCGGGGCTAATGAAAAACTGTTTTTT. Translating gives CASKRWGRGANEKLFF.

This clonotype was found many times. This sequence joins TRBV28 and TRBJ2-5, with TRBD1 as a possible D gene (5 bases). Trimming removed 4 bases at V and 5 bases at J, with 20 bases between. This CDR3 is 16 amino acids long. Per the germline V gene, CDR1 is MDHEN and CDR2 is SYDVKM. CDR3 protein: CASSSALGRGDETQYF. The CDR3 DNA is TGTGCCAGCAGTTCGGCCCTCGGTAGGGGCGATGAGACCCAGTACTTC.

The sample holds many counts of this clonotype. V usage is TRBV29-1 and J usage is TRBJ1-1; D possibly corresponds to TRBD1 (6 bases). CDR3 length: 15 amino acids. V lost 4 bases and J lost 6, with 21 bases in between. Germline V lookup: CDR1 SQVTM, CDR2 ANQGSEA. The CDR3 loop is CSVGRQGRVGAEAFF. Written as DNA, the CDR3 is TGCAGCGTTGGACGTCAGGGGCGGGTAGGAGCTGAAGCTTTCTTT.

This clonotype occurred once. The genes are TRBV30 and TRBJ1-2; D is ambiguous. The CDR3 is made up of 13 amino acids. V lost 0 bases and J lost 8, with 13 bases in between. CDR1 GTSNPN and CDR2 SVGIG come from the germline V gene (reference sequence). In DNA, the CDR3 is TGTGCCTGGAGTGTAGACCTAGCCACCGGCTACACCTTC. Residues: CAWSVDLATGYTF.

This chain uses TRBV10-2 with TRBJ2-7; D remains ambiguous. CDR3 length: 13 amino acids. Germline lookup yields CDR1 WSHSY and CDR2 SAAADI. V was trimmed by 0 bases and J by 3 bases, leaving 6 bases between them. CDR3 nucleotides: TGCGCCAGCAGTGAGTCAGAGGACTACGAGCAGTACTTC. It codes for CASSESEDYEQYF.

The rearrangement uses TRBV19 and TRBJ1-5; no definite D call. Per the germline V gene, CDR1 is LNHDA and CDR2 is SQIVND (reference sequence). This CDR3 contains 15 residues. V gave up 7 bases and J gave up 1 base, with 14 bases separating them. CDR3 in DNA: TGTGCCAGTAAAGTTGTGTTCGTAAGCAATCAGCCCCAGCATTTT. Residues: CASKVVFVSNQPQHF. The full variable domain, its missing parts supplied by reference TRBV19 and TRBJ1-5, is DGGITQSPKYLFRKEGQNVTLSCEQNLNHDAMYWYRQDPGQGLRLIYYSQIVNDFQKGDIAEGYSVSREKKESFPLTVTSAQKNPTAFYLCASKVVFVSNQPQHFGDGTRLSIL.

The sample holds many counts of this clonotype. The chain employs TRBV6-1 and TRBJ1-5; perhaps TRBD1 as D (6 bases). The CDR3 has 16 residues. Germline V gives CDR1 MNHNS, CDR2 SASEGT. The V end lost 2 bases, the J end lost 0 bases, and 11 bases lay between the germline ends. The CDR3 DNA reads as TGTGCCAGCAGTGAAAATACAGGGTATAGCAATCAGCCCCAGCATTTT. Protein product: CASSENTGYSNQPQHF.

The V and J genes are TRBV9 and TRBJ1-4; TRBD1 agrees at 7 bases. The CDR3 has 18 amino acids. Trimming took 5 bases from V and 8 from J; bases not matched to a gene: 21. Per germline, CDR1 SGDLS and CDR2 YYNGEE. In nucleotides, the CDR3 is TGTGCCAGCAGTCCAAAAGTTCGGGGACAGCCAATACCCGAAAAACTGTTTTTT. Translating it yields CASSPKVRGQPIPEKLFF.